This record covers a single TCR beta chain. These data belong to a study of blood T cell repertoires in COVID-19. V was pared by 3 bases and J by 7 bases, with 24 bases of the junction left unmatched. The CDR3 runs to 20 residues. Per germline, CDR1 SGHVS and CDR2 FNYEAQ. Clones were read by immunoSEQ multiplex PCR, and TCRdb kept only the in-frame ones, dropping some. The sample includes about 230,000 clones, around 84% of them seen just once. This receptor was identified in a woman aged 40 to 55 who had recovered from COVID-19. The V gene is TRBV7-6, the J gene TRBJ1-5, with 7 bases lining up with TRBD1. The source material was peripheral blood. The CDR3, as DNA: TGTGCCAGCAGCTTCTTAGTCAACATTGTGGGGACAGCGCTAGAACAGCCCCAGCATTTT. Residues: CASSFLVNIVGTALEQPQHF.